This TCR beta chain derives from a study of blood T cells in healthy people across ages. Study-wide results and caveats: Older individuals had lower TCR beta diversity per million T cells (the decline was roughly linear). Expanded clonotype changes were possibly confounded by unknown donor CMV status. Fewer expanded clones and more diversity marked long-lived versus aged donors.

The CDR3 totals 12 residues. V was pared by 8 bases and J by 6 bases, with 13 bases between. The germline V gene encodes CDR1 MNHNS and CDR2 SASEGT. In regard to this clonotype: Its antigen is as yet unknown.

PBMCs were isolated at a quantity of at least 7 million per sample. It was with a sample-barcoded 5' primer and a J-beta primer mix that a second PCR of about 7 to 12 cycles was run. In TCRdb, the 5' RACE reads were re-called with MiXCR into one record per CDR3 protein. The repertoire holds about 1.4 million distinct CDR3 sequences, with approximately 59% as singletons. The TCR comes from a man aged 18 to 29 in good health. The chain recombines TRBV6-1 with TRBJ1-2; no definite D call. Sequenced: blood. In DNA, the CDR3 is TGTGCCAGCTTGTCGGCCGTCGATGGCTACACCTTC. Its protein product is CASLSAVDGYTF.